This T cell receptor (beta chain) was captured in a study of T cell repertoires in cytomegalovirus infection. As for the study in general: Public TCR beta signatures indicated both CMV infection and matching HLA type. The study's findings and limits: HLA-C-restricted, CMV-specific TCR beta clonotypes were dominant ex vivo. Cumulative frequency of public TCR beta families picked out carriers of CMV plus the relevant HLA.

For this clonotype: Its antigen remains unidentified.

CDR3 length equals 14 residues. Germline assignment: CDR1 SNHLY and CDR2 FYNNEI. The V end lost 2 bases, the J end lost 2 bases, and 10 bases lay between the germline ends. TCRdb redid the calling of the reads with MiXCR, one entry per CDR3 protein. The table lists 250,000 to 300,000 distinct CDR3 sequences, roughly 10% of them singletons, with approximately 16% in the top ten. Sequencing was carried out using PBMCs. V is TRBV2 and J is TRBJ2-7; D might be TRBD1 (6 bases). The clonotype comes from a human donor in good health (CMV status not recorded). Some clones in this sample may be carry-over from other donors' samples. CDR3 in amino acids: CASSERAGAYEQYF. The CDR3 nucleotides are TGTGCCAGCAGTGAAAGGGCAGGGGCCTACGAGCAGTACTTC.